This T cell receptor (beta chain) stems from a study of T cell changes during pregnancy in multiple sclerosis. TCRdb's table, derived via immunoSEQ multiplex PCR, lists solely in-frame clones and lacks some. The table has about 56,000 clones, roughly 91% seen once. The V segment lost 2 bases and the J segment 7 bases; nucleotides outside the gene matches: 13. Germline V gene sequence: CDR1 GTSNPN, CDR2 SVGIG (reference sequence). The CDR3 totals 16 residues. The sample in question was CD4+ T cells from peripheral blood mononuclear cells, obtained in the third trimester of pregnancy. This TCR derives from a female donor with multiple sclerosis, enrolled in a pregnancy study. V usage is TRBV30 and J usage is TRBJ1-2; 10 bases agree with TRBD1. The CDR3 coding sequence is TGTGCCTGGAGTACGGGTCCCGGGACAGGGGTTGGTGGCTACACCTTC. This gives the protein CAWSTGPGTGVGGYTF.